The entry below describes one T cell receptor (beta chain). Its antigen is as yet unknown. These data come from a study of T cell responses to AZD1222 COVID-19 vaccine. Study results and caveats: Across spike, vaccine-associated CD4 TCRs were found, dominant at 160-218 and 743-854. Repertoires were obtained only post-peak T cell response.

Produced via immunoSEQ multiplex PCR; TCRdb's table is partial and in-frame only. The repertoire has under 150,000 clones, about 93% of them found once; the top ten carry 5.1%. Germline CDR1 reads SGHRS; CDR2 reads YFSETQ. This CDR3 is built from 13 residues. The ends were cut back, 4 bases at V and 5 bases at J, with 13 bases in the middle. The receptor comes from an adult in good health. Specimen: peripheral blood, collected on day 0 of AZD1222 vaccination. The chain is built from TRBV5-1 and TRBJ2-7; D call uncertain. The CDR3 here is CASSRSRSDEQYF. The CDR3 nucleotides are TGCGCCAGCAGCCGTTCCAGGTCAGACGAGCAGTACTTC.